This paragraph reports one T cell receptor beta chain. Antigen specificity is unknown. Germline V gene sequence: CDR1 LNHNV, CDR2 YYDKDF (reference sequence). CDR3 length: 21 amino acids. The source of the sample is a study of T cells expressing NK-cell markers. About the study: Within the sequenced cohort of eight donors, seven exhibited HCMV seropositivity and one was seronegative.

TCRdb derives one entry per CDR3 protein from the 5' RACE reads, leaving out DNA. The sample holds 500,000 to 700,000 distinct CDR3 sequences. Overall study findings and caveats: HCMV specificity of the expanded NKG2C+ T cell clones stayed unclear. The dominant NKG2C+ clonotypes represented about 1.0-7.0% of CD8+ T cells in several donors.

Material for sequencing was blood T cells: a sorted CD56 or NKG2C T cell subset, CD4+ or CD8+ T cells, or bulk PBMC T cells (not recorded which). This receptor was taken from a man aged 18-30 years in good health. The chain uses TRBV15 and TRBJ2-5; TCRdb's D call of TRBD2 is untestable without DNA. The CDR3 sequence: CATSRDPLPTEREFLRETQYF. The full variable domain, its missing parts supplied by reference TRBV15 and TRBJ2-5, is DAMVIQNPRYQVTQFGKPVTLSCSQTLNHNVMYWYQQKSSQAPKLLFHYYDKDFNNEADTPDNFQSRRPNTSFCFLDIRSPGLGDTAMYLCATSRDPLPTEREFLRETQYFGPGTRLLVL.